These 31 T cell receptor beta chains originate from one sample sequenced in a study of control samples from healthy donors and cancer patients. Repertoires were generated with immunoSEQ multiplex PCR, while TCRdb's copy carries only in-frame clones and drops some. The sample consists of about 120,000 clones, over 90% of them appearing once. The sequencing sample was made of blood. The receptor source for this set is a man aged 25 to 40 in good health.

The V gene is TRBV11-3, the J gene TRBJ1-2; D unresolved. Looked up from germline, CDR1 is SGHNT and CDR2 is YENEEA. With 1 base removed from V and 1 base from J, the gap between germline ends came to 19 bases. There are 18 residues in the CDR3. CDR3 nucleotides: TGTGCCAGCAGCTTAGTCGGGGTTCAGAAAACAGTTAACTATGGCTACACCTTC. Translated, it gives CASSLVGVQKTVNYGYTF.

This sequence joins TRBV10-3 and TRBJ1-5, with 7 bases lining up with TRBD1. After removal of 0 bases from V and 4 bases from J, the junction contained 3 bases not matched to a gene. This CDR3 comprises 15 residues. Germline CDR1 is ENHRY and CDR2 is SYGVKD. The CDR3 sequence is CAISESAGGNQPQHF. The CDR3 bases are TGTGCCATCAGTGAGTCGGCAGGGGGGAATCAGCCCCAGCATTTT.

This clone is a singleton in its sample. V is TRBV27 and J is TRBJ2-3; D gene uncertain. Per the germline V gene, CDR1 is MNHEY and CDR2 is SMNVEV (reference sequence). The CDR3 is 10 amino acids. V lost 10 bases and J lost 4, with 6 bases in between. CDR3 residues: CATLADTQYF. The CDR3 nucleotides read TGTGCCACCCTGGCAGATACGCAGTATTTT.

This CDR3 is CASSQRSSGNTIYF. In DNA, the CDR3 is TGCGCCAGCAGCCAGCGGTCCTCTGGAAACACCATATATTTT. The genes are TRBV4-1 and TRBJ1-3; the D is unclear. CDR1 and CDR2 (germline): MGHRA, YSYEKL. The ends were cut back, 3 bases at V and 0 bases at J, with 6 bases in the middle. The CDR3 contains 14 residues.

V and J are TRBV11-3 and TRBJ1-6, with 8 bases aligning to TRBD1. V shed 4 bases and J 10 bases; nucleotides not matched to a gene: 6. This CDR3 contains 14 residues. Germline CDR1 and CDR2: SGHNT and YENEEA. Written as DNA, the CDR3 is TGTGCCAGCAGCTCAGGACAGGGTGGCTCACCCCTCCACTTT. Protein sequence: CASSSGQGGSPLHF.

This clone was found once. The rearrangement joins TRBV27 to TRBJ1-2, with a weak D call TRBD1 (5 bases). V was cut by 3 bases and J by 2 bases, with 13 bases left in between. The V gene's germline CDR1 is MNHEY and CDR2 SMNVEV (reference sequence). The CDR3 has 15 residues. CDR3 in DNA: TGTGCCAGCAGTTTGGGATTACAGGCCAACTATGGCTACACCTTC. It specifies CASSLGLQANYGYTF.

J is TRBJ2-7 and V is TRBV2, with D perhaps matching TRBD2 (7 bases). Germline lookup yields CDR1 SNHLY and CDR2 FYNNEI. With 7 bases removed from V and 2 bases from J, the gap between germline ends came to 15 bases. This CDR3 is built from 14 residues. CDR3 DNA: TGTGCCAGCAATTGGGGGGAGGGGGCCTACGAGCAGTACGTC. This sequence encodes CASNWGEGAYEQYV.

This rearrangement joins TRBV18 to TRBJ1-6; 9 bases align to TRBD1. This CDR3 contains 15 residues. With 0 bases clipped from V and 9 bases from J, the junction kept 3 bases outside the gene matches. CDR1 and CDR2 from the germline V gene are KGHSH and LQKENI. CDR3 bases: TGTGCCAGCTCACCACCGGAGACAGGGGGTTCACCCCTCCACTTT. Protein product: CASSPPETGGSPLHF.

The chain recombines TRBV25-1 with TRBJ1-4, with D unclear. V lost 4 bases to trimming and J lost 10 bases, with 10 bases between them. Germline CDR1 MGHDK, CDR2 SYGVNS. The CDR3 extends over 12 amino acids. The CDR3 loop is CASSGGGGKLFF. For the CDR3, the DNA is TGTGCCAGCAGTGGAGGAGGTGGAAAACTGTTTTTT.

J is TRBJ1-5 and V is TRBV19; unclear D gene. The ends were cut back, 3 bases at V and 4 bases at J, with 16 bases in the middle. The CDR3 is made up of 16 amino acids. Germline CDR1 reads LNHDA; CDR2 reads SQIVND (reference sequence). CDR3 bases: TGTGCCAGTAGTATGGGTAGTTTAGGGCGTAATCAGCCCCAGCATTTT. The encoded protein is CASSMGSLGRNQPQHF.

This clone has a single count. In DNA form, the CDR3 reads TGTGCCAGCAGCTTAGGTGGGGATCTGTTCTATGGCTACACCTTC. Translated: CASSLGGDLFYGYTF. V and J are TRBV7-2 and TRBJ1-2; D gene uncertain. V dropped 1 base and J dropped 4 bases, with 13 bases sitting between them. This CDR3 contains 15 residues. Germline CDR1 reads SGHTA; CDR2 reads FQGNSA.

The J gene is TRBJ2-7, the V gene TRBV10-3; tentative D call: TRBD2 (6 bases). V lost 3 bases and J lost 3, with 18 bases in between. Germline CDR1 reads ENHRY; CDR2 reads SYGVKD. The CDR3 totals 16 residues. The CDR3 loop is CAISDGARGSGYEQYF. The DNA for the CDR3 is TGTGCCATCAGTGACGGGGCTCGGGGGTCGGGCTACGAGCAGTACTTC.

In this sample, this clone turned up once. The chain has TRBV19 and TRBJ2-7, with D uncertain. The CDR3 totals 13 residues. Per germline, CDR1 LNHDA and CDR2 SQIVND (reference sequence). Trimming shortened V by 9 bases and J by 1 base, and 13 bases separated the two germline ends. CDR3 sequence (DNA): TGTGCCAGCAGAAGGCCAGGTTCCTACGAGCAGTACTTC. The encoded protein is CASRRPGSYEQYF.

The V and J genes are TRBV23-1 and TRBJ1-5; D gene ambiguous. TRBV23-1 is noted as an ORF with a role that remains uncertain. V was clipped by 6 bases and J by 1 base, with 7 bases between them. The CDR3 spans 13 residues. CDR3 sequence reads: CASRKGSNQPQHF. CDR3 bases: TGCGCCAGCAGGAAGGGCAGCAATCAGCCCCAGCATTTT.

The V gene is TRBV13, the J gene TRBJ2-2; TRBD1 matches 10 bases. V lost 5 bases, J lost 7 bases, and 10 bases stayed unmatched. The CDR3 length is 16 residues. Germline lookup yields CDR1 PRHDT and CDR2 FYEKMQ (reference sequence). The chain's CDR3 is CASSEDRGLSIGELFF. CDR3 DNA: TGTGCCAGCAGCGAAGACAGGGGGCTTTCCATCGGGGAGCTGTTTTTT.

The chain carries TRBV7-9 and TRBJ2-6; a weak D match, TRBD1 (7 bases). The V end was cut by 10 bases, the J end by 3 bases, with 16 bases between. This CDR3 spans 15 amino acids. Germline loops: CDR1 SEHNR, CDR2 FQNEAQ (reference sequence). This CDR3 is CAITAGGGGANVLTF. CDR3 DNA: TGTGCCATCACCGCAGGGGGAGGTGGGGCCAACGTCCTGACTTTC.

This clone has just a few counts. In DNA, the CDR3 is TGTGCCAGCAGCCGGAGAACAGGGGTAGCCGAGCAGTACGTC. Translating gives CASSRRTGVAEQYV. The chain couples TRBV7-2 to TRBJ2-7, with 7 bases identical to TRBD1. CDR1 is SGHTA, CDR2 FQGNSA, per germline. The length of the CDR3 is 14 residues. Losses at the gene ends were 5 bases for V and 6 bases for J; bases not matched to a gene: 10.

The chain carries TRBV5-3 and TRBJ2-7; D may match TRBD1 or TRBD2 (6 bases each). TRBV5-3 is an ORF, with its function uncertain. The CDR3 has 15 residues. The ends were cut back, 4 bases at V and 4 bases at J, with 18 bases in the middle. Written as DNA, the CDR3 is TGTGCCAGAAGCCCAACAGGGAAGGGGGGTTACGAGCAGTACGTC. It translates to CARSPTGKGGYEQYV.

The CDR3 bases are TGCGCCAGCAGCTTAGGAGGCCCGACCGAGGAAGCTTTCTTT. Encoded protein: CASSLGGPTEEAFF. V usage is TRBV5-1 and J usage is TRBJ1-1, with no clear D. This CDR3 is 14 amino acids long. CDR1 and CDR2 (germline): SGHRS, YFSETQ. The germline V and J ends were trimmed by 2 bases and 8 bases, with 16 bases remaining between them. The variable domain in full, completed from reference TRBV5-1 and TRBJ1-1, reads KAGVTQTPRYLIKTRGQQVTLSCSPISGHRSVSWYQQTPGQGLQFLFEYFSETQRNKGNFPGRFSGRQFSNSRSEMNVSTLELGDSALYLCASSLGGPTEEAFFGQGTRLTVV.

The chain carries TRBV2 and TRBJ2-5; D unclear. The CDR3 covers 13 residues. Germline lookup yields CDR1 SNHLY and CDR2 FYNNEI. Trimming removed 6 bases from V and 2 bases from J, with 10 bases in between. The CDR3 spells CASSNSEQETQYF. The CDR3 DNA is TGTGCCAGCAGCAACAGCGAACAAGAGACCCAGTACTTC.

The count of this clone is one. The chain carries TRBV6-5 and TRBJ1-2; possible D gene TRBD1, 5 bases. Trimming took 2 bases from V and 3 from J, leaving 10 bases between them. The CDR3 consists of 14 residues. In germline, CDR1 is MNHEY, CDR2 SVGAGI. DNA of the CDR3: TGTGCCAGCAGTTACGGGGGAGGCGACTATGGCTACACCTTC. Its translation: CASSYGGGDYGYTF.

This chain uses TRBV15 with TRBJ2-7, with TRBD1 matching 7 bases. V lost 0 bases and J lost 3; bases outside the gene matches: 5. In germline, CDR1 is LNHNV, CDR2 YYDKDF (reference sequence). This CDR3 has 15 amino acids. CDR3 residues: CATSREVGGNYEQYF. The CDR3 DNA follows: TGTGCCACCAGCAGAGAGGTAGGGGGCAACTACGAGCAGTACTTC.

V and J are TRBV2 and TRBJ1-6, with 8 positions matching TRBD1. This CDR3 comprises 13 residues. The ends lost 6 bases at V and 5 bases at J; junction bases unmatched: 0. Germline CDR1 is SNHLY and CDR2 is FYNNEI. The CDR3 bases are TGTGCCAGCAGGGACAGGGATAATTCACCCCTCCACTTT. It encodes CASRDRDNSPLHF.

V and J are TRBV27 and TRBJ1-1; D not certain. Trimming shortened V by 5 bases and J by 6 bases, and 19 bases separated the two germline ends. The CDR3 runs 15 residues. CDR1 is MNHEY and CDR2 is SMNVEV in the germline V gene (reference sequence). CDR3 nucleotide sequence: TGTGCCAGCAGTCTCGTCGGAGGGAGAAGGTCTGAAGCTTTCTTT. This translates into CASSLVGGRRSEAFF.

The chain combines TRBV10-3 with TRBJ1-2, with D perhaps TRBD1 (6 bases). The CDR3 is 17 amino acids. The germline gives CDR1 ENHRY, CDR2 SYGVKD. Trimming removed 2 bases from V and 6 bases from J, with 22 bases in between. In DNA, the CDR3 is TGTGCCATCAGTGAGCCCGACAGACCAGGGGCTAGACATGGCTACACCTTC. It encodes CAISEPDRPGARHGYTF.

V is TRBV2 and J is TRBJ1-2; D is perhaps TRBD1 (5 bases). CDR1 and CDR2 from the germline V gene are SNHLY and FYNNEI. Trimming stripped 4 bases from V and 8 bases from J, with 20 bases between. There are 15 residues in the CDR3. CDR3 DNA: TGTGCCAGCAGTGTCGGCCCGGGGGGGGAAAGGGGCTACACCTTC. Protein: CASSVGPGGERGYTF. Variable domain in full (rest from reference TRBV2 and TRBJ1-2): EPEVTQTPSHQVTQMGQEVILRCVPISNHLYFYWYRQILGQKVEFLVSFYNNEISEKSEIFDDQFSVERPDGSNFTLKIRSTKLEDSAMYFCASSVGPGGERGYTFGSGTRLTVV.

V gene TRBV28 combines with J gene TRBJ1-2; possible D gene TRBD1, 5 bases. The CDR3 consists of 16 residues. Deletions cut 5 bases from V and 3 bases from J, with 19 bases between. Germline values: CDR1 MDHEN, CDR2 SYDVKM. The CDR3 sequence is CASSGGSSVYDYGYTF. The CDR3 nucleotides are TGTGCCAGCAGTGGGGGATCTTCGGTTTACGACTATGGCTACACCTTC.

The V and J genes are TRBV4-1 and TRBJ2-1, with TRBD1 matching 7 bases. Germline lookup yields CDR1 MGHRA and CDR2 YSYEKL. The CDR3 spans 14 residues. V was clipped by 7 bases and J by 2 bases; unmatched bases: 5. The CDR3 DNA sequence: TGCGCCAGCACACAGGGGATCACCTACAATGAGCAGTTCTTC. Encoded protein: CASTQGITYNEQFF.

This clone occurred once. The same CDR3 can be traced to other DNA sequences in this sample. This chain connects TRBV9 to TRBJ1-3; D is unresolved. The V end was cut by 3 bases, the J end by 5 bases, with 0 bases between. Germline V gene lookup returns CDR1 SGDLS and CDR2 YYNGEE. The CDR3 loop spans 10 amino acids. The chain's CDR3 is CASSGNTIYF. In nucleotides, the CDR3 is TGTGCCAGCAGCGGAAACACCATATATTTT.

The rearrangement uses TRBV4-2 and TRBJ1-4, with D hard to call. In germline, CDR1 is LGHNA, CDR2 YNFKEQ. The CDR3 contains 16 residues. The V end was cut by 3 bases, the J end by 0 bases, with 11 bases between. The CDR3 sequence is CASSQTQHATNEKLFF. CDR3 nucleotide sequence: TGTGCCAGCAGCCAGACACAGCACGCAACTAATGAAAAACTGTTTTTT.

The chain couples TRBV3-1 (or the pseudogene TRBV3-2) to TRBJ1-1; D remains ambiguous. This CDR3 region has 14 residues. V gave up 6 bases and J gave up 3 bases, with 14 bases separating them. Germline V lookup: CDR1 LGHDT, CDR2 YNNKEL (reference sequence). CDR3 protein: CASSLKGSYTEAFF. The CDR3 nucleotides read TGTGCCAGCAGTCTAAAGGGATCCTACACTGAAGCTTTCTTT.